This T cell receptor (beta chain) was sequenced in a study of blood T cell repertoires in COVID-19. Study summary: Nucleic acid was either cDNA or gDNA, and it came from T cells, B-cell-depleted T cells, or PBMCs.

Followed over time, Seattle patients had been enrolled while infection was active. Sequencing was performed with immunoSEQ multiplex PCR; in TCRdb, only in-frame clones are kept and a portion is missing. Seen here are roughly 250,000 clones, more than 65% observed once, and the top ten hold 15% to 17%. Sequencing input: peripheral blood. This clonotype was obtained from a person in their 70s with COVID-19, enrolled during active disease.

This CDR3 is CATSRGSNTYYEQYF. The CDR3 DNA reads as TGTGCCACCAGCAGAGGGTCCAACACGTACTACGAGCAGTACTTC. The chain carries TRBV15 and TRBJ2-7; no definite D call. The germline CDR1 and CDR2 sequences are LNHNV and YYDKDF (reference sequence). The CDR3 has 15 residues. Trimming shortened V by 1 base and J by 3 bases, and 13 bases separated the two germline ends.